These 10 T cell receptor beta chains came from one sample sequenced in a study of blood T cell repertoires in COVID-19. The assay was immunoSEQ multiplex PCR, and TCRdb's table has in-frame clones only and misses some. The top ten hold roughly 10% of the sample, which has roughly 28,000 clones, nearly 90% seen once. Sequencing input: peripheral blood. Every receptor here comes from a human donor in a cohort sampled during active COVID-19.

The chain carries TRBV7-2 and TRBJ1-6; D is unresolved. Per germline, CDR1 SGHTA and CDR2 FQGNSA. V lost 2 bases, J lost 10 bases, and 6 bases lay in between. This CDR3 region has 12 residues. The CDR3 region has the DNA TGTGCCAGCAGCTTACAGAACTCACCCCTCCACTTT. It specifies CASSLQNSPLHF.

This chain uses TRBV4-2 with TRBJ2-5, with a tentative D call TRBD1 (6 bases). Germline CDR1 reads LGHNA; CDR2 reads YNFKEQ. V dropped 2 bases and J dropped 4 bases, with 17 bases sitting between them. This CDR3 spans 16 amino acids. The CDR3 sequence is CASSQRGMTGLETQYF. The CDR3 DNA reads TGTGCCAGCAGCCAAAGGGGGATGACGGGTTTAGAGACCCAGTACTTC.

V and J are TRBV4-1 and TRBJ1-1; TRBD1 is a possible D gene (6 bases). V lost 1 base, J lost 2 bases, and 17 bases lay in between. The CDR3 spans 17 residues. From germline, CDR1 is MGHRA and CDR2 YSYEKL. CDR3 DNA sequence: TGCGCCAGCAGCCAAGCTGCCGCCCGGGACACCAACACTGAAGCTTTCTTT. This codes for CASSQAAARDTNTEAFF.

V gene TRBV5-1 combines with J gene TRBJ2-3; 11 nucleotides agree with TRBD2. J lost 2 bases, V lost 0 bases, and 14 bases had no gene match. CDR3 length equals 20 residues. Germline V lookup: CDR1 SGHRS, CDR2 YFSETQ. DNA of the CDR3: TGCGCCAGCAGCTTGGATCCGCCTCCGGGACTAGCGGACCACACAGATACGCAGTATTTT. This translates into CASSLDPPPGLADHTDTQYF.

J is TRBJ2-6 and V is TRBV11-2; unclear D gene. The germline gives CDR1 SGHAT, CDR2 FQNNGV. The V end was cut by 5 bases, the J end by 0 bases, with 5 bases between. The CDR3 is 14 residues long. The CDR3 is CASSLNSGANVLTF. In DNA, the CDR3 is TGTGCCAGCAGCCTTAACTCTGGGGCCAACGTCCTGACTTTC.

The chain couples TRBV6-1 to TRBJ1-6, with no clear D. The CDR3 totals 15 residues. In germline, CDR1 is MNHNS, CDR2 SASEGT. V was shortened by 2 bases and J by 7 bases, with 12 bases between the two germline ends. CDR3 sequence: CASSEYGVLNSPLHF. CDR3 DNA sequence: TGTGCCAGCAGTGAATACGGGGTGCTGAATTCACCCCTCCACTTT.

The CDR3 region is CSVEGPTNTGELFF. The CDR3 DNA sequence: TGCAGCGTGGAGGGACCGACGAACACCGGGGAGCTGTTTTTT. The chain links TRBV29-1 to TRBJ2-2; TRBD2 might be the D (6 bases). The CDR3 is 14 residues long. Germline values: CDR1 SQVTM, CDR2 ANQGSEA. The V end was cut by 6 bases, the J end by 0 bases, with 11 bases between.

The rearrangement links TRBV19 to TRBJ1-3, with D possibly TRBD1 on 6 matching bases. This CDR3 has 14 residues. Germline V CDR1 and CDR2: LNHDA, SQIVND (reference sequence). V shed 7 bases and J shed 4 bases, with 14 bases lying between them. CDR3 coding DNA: TGTGCCAGTAATGGTCAGGGGAACGGAAACACCATATATTTT. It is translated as CASNGQGNGNTIYF. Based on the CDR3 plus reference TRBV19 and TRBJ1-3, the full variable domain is DGGITQSPKYLFRKEGQNVTLSCEQNLNHDAMYWYRQDPGQGLRLIYYSQIVNDFQKGDIAEGYSVSREKKESFPLTVTSAQKNPTAFYLCASNGQGNGNTIYFGEGSWLTVV.

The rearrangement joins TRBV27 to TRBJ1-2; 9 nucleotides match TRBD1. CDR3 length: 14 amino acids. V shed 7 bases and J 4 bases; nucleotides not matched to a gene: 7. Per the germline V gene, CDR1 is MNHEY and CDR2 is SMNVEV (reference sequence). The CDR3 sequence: CASTMTGGGYGYTF. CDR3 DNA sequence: TGTGCCAGCACCATGACAGGGGGGGGCTATGGCTACACCTTC.

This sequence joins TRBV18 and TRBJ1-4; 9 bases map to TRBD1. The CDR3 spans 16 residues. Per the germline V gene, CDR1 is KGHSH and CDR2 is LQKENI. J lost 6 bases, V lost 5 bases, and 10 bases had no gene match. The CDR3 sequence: CASSSGQGWLDEKLFF. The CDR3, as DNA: TGTGCCAGCTCATCCGGACAGGGGTGGTTAGATGAAAAACTGTTTTTT.